This entry features one T cell receptor (beta chain) sequence. This clonotype was observed at least ten times. This receptor's antigen is unknown. The input lacks base qualities; no much larger clone sits a single base away. The data were obtained in a study of identical twins (dated by TCRdb to the mid-2010s). Looking at the study overall: To test whether fetal clonotypes persist, the study used deep sequencing on TCR alpha and beta repertoires from monozygotic twins, unrelated adults of various ages, and cord blood. To rule out contamination, the twin experiments were replicated at different times with different library preparation protocols.

Every donor in the study was a healthy Caucasian. Three unrelated non-twin adults were additionally sequenced: a male aged 18 to 30, a male aged 50 to 59 and a female aged 50 to 59. Using Miltenyi CD45RO+ enrichment and human naive T-cell isolation kits, memory (CD45RO+) and naive T cells were isolated from PBMC. Library preparation employed 5' RACE. Sequenced on an Illumina HiSeq 2000. Template switching added a universal primer binding site, and the final cDNA carried a unique molecular identifier that allowed TCR cDNA molecules to be counted accurately. First-strand cDNA for TCR alpha and beta chains was synthesized from specific primers in the conserved constant-segment region. Each cDNA library was double barcoded, with a SMART-Mk sample barcode plus Illumina barcodes, to control for contamination. TruSeq adapter sequences along with Illumina sample barcodes were introduced in two successive PCR steps. The TCR alpha and beta cDNA libraries were sequenced on the Illumina HiSeq platform using custom primers. The paper's processing steps were these. MiGEC processed the raw reads to extract unique molecular identifiers, while MiXCR was used to determine the CDR3 positions. Recombination models were inferred per individual with the repgenHMM and IGoR tools using an EM algorithm. The tcR package in R was used for shared clonotype analysis, with sharing normalized by the product of cloneset sizes. Out-of-frame nonproductive sequences were analyzed to study raw recombination free of thymic and clonal selection effects. TCRdb ran its own pipeline on the public reads, namely fastp trimming at Q25 and MiXCR clone calling, and kept in-frame beta chains. Rows matching on CDR3 protein sequence are summarized as one entry with the most common DNA and genes. The V and J calls come from TCRdb's annotation, not from the publication. The sample includes about 700,000 distinct CDR3 sequences, with 5.5% to 6.5% observed a single time. 1.5% to 2% of the sample is held by the ten biggest clonotypes.

What the study reported, not specific to this receptor: Zero-insertion analyses could be partly confounded by invariant T cells such as MAIT and iNKT, although diverse VJ usage argued against such confounding for most clonotypes. Out-of-frame TCR alpha sequences shared between twins showed an excess of low generation-probability sequences compared with coincidental sharing between unrelated individuals. In monozygotic twins, recombination models systematically underestimated out-of-frame TCR alpha sharing, but the models matched the sharing seen between unrelated individuals. Abundant cord blood beta clonotypes carried fewer insertions; young adult naive repertoires showed a weaker similar trend, while memory repertoires showed none. Because the same donors could not be followed over many years, the conclusions depended on cross-sectional statistical analysis. A weaker excess of twin sharing was found in beta out-of-frame sequences because the signal-to-noise ratio was lowered by fewer shared sequences.

This receptor was taken from a man in his late teens or twenties in good health. Sequenced input: naive T cells sorted from blood. Sample cell subset or site, as interpreted from the label and publication: cells isolated with a human naive T-cell isolation kit.

This receptor has the CDR3 CASGAPLHF. The sequenced DNA: TGTGCCAGCGGGGCACCCCTCCACTTT. The chain couples TRBV12-3 or TRBV12-4 to TRBJ1-6; no confident D gene assignment can be made. V gives up 8 bases and J gives up 11 bases, and the segment between their germline ends measures 4 bases. The CDR3 covers 9 residues, taking in both the cysteine and the phenylalanine. Of the read, only the CDR3 DNA is kept; its 27 bases are in frame from base 1.